These T cell receptor beta chains were read from a single sample in a study of human T cells and chemical hapten exposure. TCRdb ran MiXCR on the RACE reads and lists one entry per CDR3 protein. Counted here are a few hundred thousand distinct CDR3 sequences, over 8% occurring once; the ten biggest clones make up less than 3%. This specimen was whole blood, taken in connection with sensitization to the hapten diphenylcyclopropenone (DPC). All receptors derive from a woman aged 35 to 49 with alopecia areata. Some clones in this sample may be carry-over from other donors' samples. CDR3s include the opening cysteine and the closing phenylalanine or tryptophan. Fields, in order: J gene, V gene, clone size, D gene, CDR3 DNA, CDR3 protein. D genes are given only for firm matches. Size is stated for part of the rows, as once, few or many counts, or as a class when the clone is expanded.

j_call: TRBJ1-2; v_call: TRBV28; clone_size: many; d_call: .; cdr3_nt: TGTGCCAGCAGTTTCCCCTTGACTTTCTATGGCTACACCTTC; cdr3_aa: CASSFPLTFYGYTF
j_call: TRBJ2-3; v_call: TRBV7-2; clone_size: few; d_call: .; cdr3_nt: TGTGCCAGCAGCTCTACACAGATAAGGCAGTATTTT; cdr3_aa: CASSSTQIRQYF
j_call: TRBJ2-3; v_call: TRBV5-4; clone_size: many; d_call: .; cdr3_nt: TGTGCCAGCAGCACCGGACTGATCACAGATACGCAGTATTTT; cdr3_aa: CASSTGLITDTQYF
j_call: TRBJ2-1; v_call: TRBV28; clone_size: .; d_call: TRBD1; cdr3_nt: TGTGCCAGCAGTGAAGACAGGGGCGGCTTCAATGAGCAGTTCTTC; cdr3_aa: CASSEDRGGFNEQFF
j_call: TRBJ2-4; v_call: TRBV11-2; clone_size: many; d_call: .; cdr3_nt: TGTGCCAGCAGTTTATCCGGTGGCATTCAGTACTTC; cdr3_aa: CASSLSGGIQYF
j_call: TRBJ1-1; v_call: TRBV7-2; clone_size: .; d_call: .; cdr3_nt: TGTGCCAGCAGCCCCCTCGGACACGACACTGAAGCTTTCTTT; cdr3_aa: CASSPLGHDTEAFF
j_call: TRBJ2-3; v_call: TRBV6-2/TRBV6-3; clone_size: .; d_call: .; cdr3_nt: TGTGCCAGCAGTTACTCGCAAGGCACAGATACGCAGTATTTT; cdr3_aa: CASSYSQGTDTQYF
j_call: TRBJ2-2; v_call: TRBV4-3; clone_size: .; d_call: .; cdr3_nt: TGCGCCAGCAGCCAATTTCCGGGAGTCCCCGGGGAGCTGTTTTTT; cdr3_aa: CASSQFPGVPGELFF
j_call: TRBJ2-7; v_call: TRBV24-1; clone_size: .; d_call: .; cdr3_nt: TGTGCCACCAGTGCCGGGTGGGGTGCGCAGTACTTC; cdr3_aa: CATSAGWGAQYF
j_call: TRBJ1-1; v_call: TRBV12-5; clone_size: few; d_call: .; cdr3_nt: TGTGCTAGTGGTTTGGTAGGCGTTGAAGCTTTCTTT; cdr3_aa: CASGLVGVEAFF
j_call: TRBJ1-2; v_call: TRBV29-1; clone_size: .; d_call: .; cdr3_nt: TGCAGCGTCGATAAGACCTATGGCTACACCTTC; cdr3_aa: CSVDKTYGYTF
j_call: TRBJ1-1; v_call: TRBV3-1; clone_size: few; d_call: .; cdr3_nt: TGTGCCAGCAGCCACCGGGACGGGGAAGCTTTCTTT; cdr3_aa: CASSHRDGEAFF
j_call: TRBJ2-5; v_call: TRBV28; clone_size: many; d_call: TRBD1; cdr3_nt: TGTGCCAGCAGCATCAGGGGGCTCTGGGTAGAGACCCAGTACTTC; cdr3_aa: CASSIRGLWVETQYF
j_call: TRBJ2-7; v_call: TRBV4-2; clone_size: .; d_call: TRBD1; cdr3_nt: TGTGCCAGCAGCCAAGTTATCGGACAGGGATCCTACGAGCAGTACTTC; cdr3_aa: CASSQVIGQGSYEQYF
j_call: TRBJ2-7; v_call: TRBV7-7; clone_size: few; d_call: .; cdr3_nt: TGTGCTAGCAGCTTAGAGGCGGGGTTCGGATACGAGCAGTACTTC; cdr3_aa: CASSLEAGFGYEQYF
j_call: TRBJ2-3; v_call: TRBV3-1; clone_size: many; d_call: TRBD2; cdr3_nt: TGTGCCAGCAGGAGCGGGGGAGGGGAAACAGATACGCAGTATTTT; cdr3_aa: CASRSGGGETDTQYF
j_call: TRBJ2-7; v_call: TRBV6-6; clone_size: .; d_call: TRBD2; cdr3_nt: TGTGCCAGCAGTTACACTCCCGGGGAGCGGGAGGGTGCCGAGCAGTACTTC; cdr3_aa: CASSYTPGEREGAEQYF
j_call: TRBJ2-5; v_call: TRBV4-1; clone_size: few; d_call: TRBD2; cdr3_nt: TGCGCCAGCAGCCAAGAGCGTTCTAGCGGGAAGTTCTTGGAGACCCAGTACTTC; cdr3_aa: CASSQERSSGKFLETQYF
j_call: TRBJ2-7; v_call: TRBV4-3; clone_size: few; d_call: TRBD1; cdr3_nt: TGCGCCAGCAGCCCCCTATATGGGACAGGGGGTTACGAGCAGTACTTC; cdr3_aa: CASSPLYGTGGYEQYF
j_call: TRBJ2-3; v_call: TRBV9; clone_size: few; d_call: TRBD1; cdr3_nt: TGTGCCAGCAGGGCTACGGGACAGGGCTCAGATACGCAGTATTTT; cdr3_aa: CASRATGQGSDTQYF
j_call: TRBJ1-4; v_call: TRBV12-3/TRBV12-4; clone_size: few; d_call: .; cdr3_nt: TGTGCCAGCAGTTTATGGGGACGTAATGAAAAACTGTTTTTT; cdr3_aa: CASSLWGRNEKLFF
j_call: TRBJ2-3; v_call: TRBV7-3; clone_size: many; d_call: TRBD2; cdr3_nt: TGTGCCAGCAGCTTAACGGGGCTAGCGGGGGTCACAGATACGCAGTATTTT; cdr3_aa: CASSLTGLAGVTDTQYF
j_call: TRBJ2-5; v_call: TRBV9; clone_size: .; d_call: .; cdr3_nt: TGTGCCAGCAGCGTATTGGGGGGCAGGGGAGAGACCCAGTACTTC; cdr3_aa: CASSVLGGRGETQYF
j_call: TRBJ2-5; v_call: TRBV2; clone_size: .; d_call: TRBD1; cdr3_nt: TGTGCCAGCAGACCCGACAGGGCGGACCAGTACTTC; cdr3_aa: CASRPDRADQYF
j_call: TRBJ1-2; v_call: TRBV9; clone_size: few; d_call: TRBD1; cdr3_nt: TGTGCCAGCAGCGTATTCGGACAGGCTTATGGCTACACCTTC; cdr3_aa: CASSVFGQAYGYTF
j_call: TRBJ2-3; v_call: TRBV7-2; clone_size: few; d_call: .; cdr3_nt: TGTGCCAGCAGCTTAACTCCGGCAGATACGCAGTATTTT; cdr3_aa: CASSLTPADTQYF
j_call: TRBJ1-5; v_call: TRBV30; clone_size: .; d_call: .; cdr3_nt: TGTGCCTGGAGTGTACGGGGAAATCAGCCCCAGCATTTT; cdr3_aa: CAWSVRGNQPQHF
j_call: TRBJ2-7; v_call: TRBV2; clone_size: .; d_call: .; cdr3_nt: TGTGCCATCAGGGCGAGCTCCTACGAGCAGTACTTC; cdr3_aa: CAIRASSYEQYF
j_call: TRBJ1-5; v_call: TRBV28; clone_size: many; d_call: .; cdr3_nt: TGTGCCAGCAGCCGTGGGGGGGGCGCGGAGCCCCAGCATTTT; cdr3_aa: CASSRGGGAEPQHF
j_call: TRBJ2-1; v_call: TRBV7-8; clone_size: .; d_call: TRBD2; cdr3_nt: TGTGCCAGCAGCTCCGTGGGCGGGAGGAGAGGCGAGCAGTTCTTC; cdr3_aa: CASSSVGGRRGEQFF
j_call: TRBJ1-3; v_call: TRBV7-6; clone_size: few; d_call: .; cdr3_nt: TGTGCCAGCAGCTTATCCGGGGGCGCGATTGGAAACACCATATATTTT; cdr3_aa: CASSLSGGAIGNTIYF
j_call: TRBJ2-3; v_call: TRBV5-1; clone_size: .; d_call: TRBD2; cdr3_nt: TGCGCCAGCAGCTTGGCCCAGGGAGCGGGAGTAGTAGATACGCAGTATTTT; cdr3_aa: CASSLAQGAGVVDTQYF
j_call: TRBJ1-1; v_call: TRBV4-1; clone_size: many; d_call: TRBD1; cdr3_nt: TGCGCCAGCAGCCAAGATTGGACAGGTAACACTGAAGCTTTCTTT; cdr3_aa: CASSQDWTGNTEAFF
j_call: TRBJ1-5; v_call: TRBV12-3/TRBV12-4; clone_size: many; d_call: .; cdr3_nt: TGTGCCAGCAGTTCCCTGAGCGATCAGCCCCAGCATTTT; cdr3_aa: CASSSLSDQPQHF
j_call: TRBJ1-6; v_call: TRBV7-2; clone_size: few; d_call: .; cdr3_nt: TGTGCCAGCACCCTAAGGAATAATTCACCCCTCCACTTT; cdr3_aa: CASTLRNNSPLHF
j_call: TRBJ1-2; v_call: TRBV10-3; clone_size: many; d_call: .; cdr3_nt: TGTGTGATAGAAGGGACCTATGGCTACACCTTC; cdr3_aa: CVIEGTYGYTF
j_call: TRBJ2-7; v_call: TRBV20-1; clone_size: .; d_call: TRBD1; cdr3_nt: TGCAGTGCTGTAGACAGGGCCTCCTACGAGCAGTACTTC; cdr3_aa: CSAVDRASYEQYF
j_call: TRBJ1-2; v_call: TRBV9; clone_size: .; d_call: .; cdr3_nt: TGTGCCAGCAGCGTCTCGACATCAACTAACTATGGCTACACCTTC; cdr3_aa: CASSVSTSTNYGYTF
j_call: TRBJ1-5; v_call: TRBV30; clone_size: few; d_call: TRBD1; cdr3_nt: TGTGCCTGGAGTGGGGGGACAGGGAATCAGCCCCAGCATTTT; cdr3_aa: CAWSGGTGNQPQHF
j_call: TRBJ2-5; v_call: TRBV29-1; clone_size: .; d_call: TRBD1; cdr3_nt: TGCAGCGTTGAAACAGGGGTAAAGACCCAGTACTTC; cdr3_aa: CSVETGVKTQYF
j_call: TRBJ2-1; v_call: TRBV4-3; clone_size: .; d_call: .; cdr3_nt: TGCGCCAGCAGCCAAGTCTTGGAGAACTACAATGAGCAGTTCTTC; cdr3_aa: CASSQVLENYNEQFF
j_call: TRBJ2-1; v_call: TRBV6-5; clone_size: .; d_call: .; cdr3_nt: TGTGCCAGCAGTTACTCGACAGGTTATGAGCAGTTCTTC; cdr3_aa: CASSYSTGYEQFF
j_call: TRBJ2-7; v_call: TRBV6-6; clone_size: many; d_call: TRBD1; cdr3_nt: TGTGCCAGCAGTTACTCGACAGGGAGTACCTACGAGCAGTACTTC; cdr3_aa: CASSYSTGSTYEQYF
j_call: TRBJ2-5; v_call: TRBV7-2; clone_size: many; d_call: .; cdr3_nt: TGTGCCAGCAGCTTAGGGTCTGGACGGGAGTGGGGAGAGACCCAGTACTTC; cdr3_aa: CASSLGSGREWGETQYF
j_call: TRBJ2-5; v_call: TRBV28; clone_size: .; d_call: .; cdr3_nt: TGTGCCAGCAGTCCGGCAATGGGACGTGAGACCCAGTACTTC; cdr3_aa: CASSPAMGRETQYF
j_call: TRBJ2-2; v_call: TRBV2; clone_size: few; d_call: .; cdr3_nt: TGTGCCAGCAGTGCCACTCGGCCTGCCAACACCGGGGAGCTGTTTTTT; cdr3_aa: CASSATRPANTGELFF
j_call: TRBJ1-6; v_call: TRBV7-2; clone_size: many; d_call: .; cdr3_nt: TGTGCCAGCAGCTTTGAACAGGGATTTAATTCACCCCTCCACTTT; cdr3_aa: CASSFEQGFNSPLHF
j_call: TRBJ2-1; v_call: TRBV12-3/TRBV12-4; clone_size: few; d_call: TRBD2; cdr3_nt: TGTGCCAGCAATAGCGGGAGTCCCTACAATGAGCAGTTCTTC; cdr3_aa: CASNSGSPYNEQFF
j_call: TRBJ2-3; v_call: TRBV7-6; clone_size: few; d_call: TRBD2; cdr3_nt: TGTGCCAGCAGCTTAGATGGCGGGAGGGACGCGCAGTATTTT; cdr3_aa: CASSLDGGRDAQYF
j_call: TRBJ2-1; v_call: TRBV5-1; clone_size: .; d_call: .; cdr3_nt: TGCGCCAGCAGCTTGGCCCGGGACAACACCTACAATGAGCAGTTCTTC; cdr3_aa: CASSLARDNTYNEQFF
j_call: TRBJ2-3; v_call: TRBV6-4; clone_size: .; d_call: .; cdr3_nt: TGTGCCAGCAGTGAAAGCCAGGGCTGGGGTACGCAGTATTTT; cdr3_aa: CASSESQGWGTQYF
j_call: TRBJ1-4; v_call: TRBV29-1; clone_size: few; d_call: .; cdr3_nt: TGCAGCGTCTCTCCGGGAGGGAATAATGAAAAACTGTTTTTT; cdr3_aa: CSVSPGGNNEKLFF
j_call: TRBJ2-7; v_call: TRBV27; clone_size: few; d_call: TRBD2; cdr3_nt: TGTGCCAGCAGTTCCCTCGCGGGACTAGTTCCAGGGGCCTACGAGCAGTACTTC; cdr3_aa: CASSSLAGLVPGAYEQYF